This T cell receptor beta chain emerged from a study of blood T cell repertoires in COVID-19. Produced via immunoSEQ multiplex PCR; TCRdb's table is partial and in-frame only. The table includes just under 350,000 clones, around 86% detected once. Followed over time, Seattle patients had been enrolled while infection was active. Trimming removed 2 bases from V and 0 bases from J, with 17 bases in between. This CDR3 spans 17 amino acids. The germline V gene encodes CDR1 LNHNV and CDR2 YYDKDF (reference sequence). The rearrangement joins TRBV15 to TRBJ2-7, with a tentative D call TRBD1 (5 bases). Sequencing input: peripheral blood. The source of this sequence is a woman aged 45-59 years with COVID-19, enrolled during active disease. The CDR3, as DNA: TGTGCCACCAGCAGATCCCGGGCAGGGCTCCTCTCCTACGAGCAGTACTTC. Its protein product is CATSRSRAGLLSYEQYF.